The rows below give T cell receptor beta chains drawn from one sample of a study of T cell repertoires in cytomegalovirus infection. Their antigens remain unidentified. TCRdb re-derived calls from the reads in MiXCR, one entry per CDR3 protein. The table shows about 890,000 distinct CDR3 sequences, with more than 25% occurring only once. The starting material was cultured CD8+ T cells from PBMCs, obtained from culture after CMV antigen stimulation. The receptor source for this set is a human donor in good health (CMV status not recorded). Some clones in this sample may be carry-over from other donors' samples. Each CDR3 is given with its conserved first and last residue. The order of the fields is V gene, D gene, J gene, clone size, CDR3 protein, CDR3 DNA. A D gene is named only where the DNA matches it firmly. Where a row states a size, it is once, few, many or the class of an expanded clone; other rows omit it.

V: TRBV7-9; D: .; J: TRBJ1-1; size: .; CDR3: CAIPARGRTEAFF; DNA: TGTGCCATCCCCGCCCGGGGGCGGACTGAAGCTTTCTTT
V: TRBV4-1; D: TRBD2; J: TRBJ2-2; size: many; CDR3: CASSHSGGGAPGELFF; DNA: TGCGCCAGCAGCCACAGCGGCGGGGGGGCCCCCGGGGAGCTGTTTTTT
V: TRBV12-3/TRBV12-4; D: .; J: TRBJ1-5; size: .; CDR3: CASSSPSPPAGTNQPQHF; DNA: TGTGCCAGCAGTTCCCCTTCCCCTCCGGCCGGAACCAATCAGCCCCAGCATTTT
V: TRBV12-3/TRBV12-4; D: .; J: TRBJ1-3; size: .; CDR3: CASTLGPTGNTIYF; DNA: TGTGCCAGCACTCTCGGACCGACTGGAAACACCATATATTTT
V: TRBV2; D: .; J: TRBJ2-5; size: .; CDR3: CASRSAVRETQYF; DNA: TGTGCCAGCAGGAGCGCGGTCAGGGAGACCCAGTACTTC
V: TRBV6-1; D: TRBD1; J: TRBJ1-2; size: many; CDR3: CASSRTGGGGYTF; DNA: TGTGCCAGCAGCCGGACAGGGGGTGGAGGCTACACCTTC
V: TRBV6-2/TRBV6-3; D: TRBD2; J: TRBJ2-4; size: few; CDR3: CASSSLFSGPENIQYF; DNA: TGTGCCAGCAGTTCCCTTTTTAGCGGGCCCGAAAACATTCAGTACTTC
V: TRBV10-2; D: .; J: TRBJ2-3; size: many; CDR3: CASSGGTPLPTDTQYF; DNA: TGCGCCAGCAGTGGCGGGACTCCCCTACCAACAGATACGCAGTATTTT
V: TRBV5-4; D: .; J: TRBJ2-7; size: .; CDR3: CASSLALGPGEQYF; DNA: TGTGCCAGCAGCTTGGCCTTGGGCCCTGGTGAGCAGTACTTC
V: TRBV15; D: .; J: TRBJ2-7; size: .; CDR3: CATSEGPISSYEQYF; DNA: TGTGCCACCAGCGAGGGACCGATTAGCTCCTACGAGCAGTACTTC
V: TRBV4-2; D: .; J: TRBJ2-3; size: .; CDR3: CASSQDRSSTDTQYF; DNA: TGTGCCAGCAGCCAAGACCGGTCTAGCACAGATACGCAGTATTTT
V: TRBV29-1; D: .; J: TRBJ2-1; size: .; CDR3: CSVAGGYARGGTSYNEQFF; DNA: TGCAGCGTTGCAGGAGGGTATGCTAGGGGCGGTACGTCCTACAATGAGCAGTTCTTC
V: TRBV10-3; D: TRBD2; J: TRBJ2-3; size: .; CDR3: CAISSSPGGPSENTQYF; DNA: TGTGCCATCAGTTCCTCCCCGGGGGGTCCCTCAGAAAATACGCAGTATTTT
V: TRBV6-1; D: .; J: TRBJ1-1; size: many; CDR3: CASSEYDSTEAFF; DNA: TGTGCCAGCAGTGAATATGACAGTACTGAAGCTTTCTTT
V: TRBV27; D: TRBD2; J: TRBJ2-3; size: few; CDR3: CASSWGTSGEVGQYF; DNA: TGTGCCAGCAGCTGGGGGACTAGCGGGGAGGTCGGGCAGTATTTT
V: TRBV6-1; D: TRBD2; J: TRBJ2-5; size: few; CDR3: CASSGAGLAGGQETQYF; DNA: TGTGCCAGCAGTGGAGCCGGACTAGCGGGGGGACAAGAGACCCAGTACTTC
V: TRBV20-1; D: .; J: TRBJ2-2; size: few; CDR3: CSALTLGELFF; DNA: TGCAGTGCCCTTACTCTTGGGGAGCTGTTTTTT
V: TRBV7-2; D: .; J: TRBJ1-1; size: .; CDR3: CASSLGIQGMNTEAFF; DNA: TGTGCCAGCAGCTTAGGAATCCAAGGGATGAACACTGAAGCTTTCTTT
V: TRBV2; D: TRBD1; J: TRBJ1-2; size: .; CDR3: CASSEAHRGPYGYTF; DNA: TGTGCCAGCAGTGAAGCACACAGGGGCCCTTATGGCTACACCTTC
V: TRBV18; D: .; J: TRBJ2-1; size: .; CDR3: CASSPPLESSYNEQFF; DNA: TGTGCCAGCTCACCACCTCTGGAGAGCTCCTACAATGAGCAGTTCTTC
V: TRBV5-6; D: .; J: TRBJ1-1; size: .; CDR3: CASSLDNANTEAFF; DNA: TGTGCCAGCAGCTTGGATAATGCGAACACTGAAGCTTTCTTT
V: TRBV5-4; D: .; J: TRBJ1-1; size: .; CDR3: CASSPGTAATFF; DNA: TGTGCCAGCAGCCCCGGGACCGCAGCCACTTTCTTT
V: TRBV27; D: TRBD1; J: TRBJ1-4; size: .; CDR3: CASSSNFPGQGASTNEKLFF; DNA: TGTGCCAGCAGTTCAAATTTTCCGGGACAGGGGGCTTCAACTAATGAAAAACTGTTTTTT
V: TRBV10-3; D: .; J: TRBJ1-5; size: few; CDR3: CAISESRYQPQHF; DNA: TGTGCCATCAGTGAGTCGAGGTATCAGCCCCAGCATTTT
V: TRBV19; D: TRBD1; J: TRBJ2-1; size: .; CDR3: CASTPGQAFSYNEQFF; DNA: TGTGCCAGTACTCCGGGACAGGCCTTTTCCTACAATGAGCAGTTCTTC
V: TRBV7-9; D: .; J: TRBJ2-3; size: .; CDR3: CASVAGWADTQYF; DNA: TGTGCCAGCGTGGCAGGGTGGGCAGATACGCAGTATTTT
V: TRBV12-3/TRBV12-4; D: TRBD1; J: TRBJ1-2; size: few; CDR3: CASSGDSNNYGYTF; DNA: TGTGCCAGCAGTGGGGACAGTAATAACTATGGCTACACCTTC
V: TRBV7-9; D: .; J: TRBJ2-2; size: many; CDR3: CASSLALAVGTGELFF; DNA: TGTGCCAGCAGCTTAGCGCTGGCGGTCGGCACCGGGGAGCTGTTTTTT
V: TRBV7-6; D: .; J: TRBJ1-6; size: many; CDR3: CASSPLREPGNSPLHF; DNA: TGTGCCAGCAGTCCCCTACGGGAGCCTGGTAATTCACCCCTCCACTTT
V: TRBV11-2; D: TRBD2; J: TRBJ2-3; size: .; CDR3: CASSPTPSGERPTDTQYF; DNA: TGTGCCAGCAGCCCAACCCCTAGCGGGGAGAGACCCACAGATACGCAGTATTTT
V: TRBV7-9; D: TRBD2; J: TRBJ2-5; size: few; CDR3: CASSLGTSGSLLGRETQYF; DNA: TGTGCCAGCAGCTTGGGGACTAGCGGGTCCCTTTTAGGGAGGGAGACCCAGTACTTC
V: TRBV13; D: .; J: TRBJ2-7; size: few; CDR3: CASSAGQRYEQYF; DNA: TGTGCCAGCAGCGCGGGACAGCGTTACGAGCAGTACTTC
V: TRBV4-3; D: TRBD1; J: TRBJ2-2; size: .; CDR3: CASSQILQGFAGELFF; DNA: TGCGCCAGCAGCCAGATACTACAGGGGTTCGCCGGGGAGCTGTTTTTT
V: TRBV3-1; D: .; J: TRBJ1-5; size: once; CDR3: CASSQGRGRNQPQHF; DNA: TGTGCCAGCAGCCAAGGAAGGGGGAGGAATCAGCCCCAGCATTTT
V: TRBV4-1; D: .; J: TRBJ2-1; size: .; CDR3: CASSPTRTYNEQFF; DNA: TGCGCCAGCAGCCCCACACGAACTTACAATGAGCAGTTCTTC
V: TRBV19; D: TRBD2; J: TRBJ2-5; size: .; CDR3: CASRASGGIQETQYF; DNA: TGTGCCAGTAGGGCTAGCGGGGGAATTCAAGAGACCCAGTACTTC
V: TRBV6-6; D: TRBD1; J: TRBJ1-5; size: .; CDR3: CASSYSMGQGSYQPQHF; DNA: TGTGCCAGCAGTTACTCTATGGGACAGGGGTCTTATCAGCCCCAGCATTTT
V: TRBV6-2/TRBV6-3; D: TRBD2; J: TRBJ2-1; size: .; CDR3: CASSYSRSLGGYNEQFF; DNA: TGTGCCAGCAGTTACTCGCGGTCCCTGGGGGGGTACAATGAGCAGTTCTTC
V: TRBV19; D: TRBD1; J: TRBJ1-6; size: few; CDR3: CASTDRDENSPLHF; DNA: TGTGCCAGTACGGACAGGGATGAAAATTCACCCCTCCACTTT
V: TRBV28; D: TRBD1; J: TRBJ1-1; size: .; CDR3: CASSHRGGEAFF; DNA: TGTGCCAGCAGTCACAGGGGTGGTGAAGCTTTCTTT
V: TRBV11-2; D: .; J: TRBJ1-2; size: .; CDR3: CAVGGSTYGYTF; DNA: TGTGCCGTGGGGGGCAGTACTTATGGCTACACCTTC
V: TRBV12-3/TRBV12-4; D: TRBD1; J: TRBJ2-2; size: many; CDR3: CASSPTGTGELFF; DNA: TGTGCCAGCAGCCCGACAGGGACCGGGGAGCTGTTTTTT
V: TRBV14; D: TRBD2; J: TRBJ2-1; size: .; CDR3: CASSQDSLAGSYNEQFF; DNA: TGTGCCAGCAGCCAAGATTCTCTAGCGGGCTCCTACAATGAGCAGTTCTTC